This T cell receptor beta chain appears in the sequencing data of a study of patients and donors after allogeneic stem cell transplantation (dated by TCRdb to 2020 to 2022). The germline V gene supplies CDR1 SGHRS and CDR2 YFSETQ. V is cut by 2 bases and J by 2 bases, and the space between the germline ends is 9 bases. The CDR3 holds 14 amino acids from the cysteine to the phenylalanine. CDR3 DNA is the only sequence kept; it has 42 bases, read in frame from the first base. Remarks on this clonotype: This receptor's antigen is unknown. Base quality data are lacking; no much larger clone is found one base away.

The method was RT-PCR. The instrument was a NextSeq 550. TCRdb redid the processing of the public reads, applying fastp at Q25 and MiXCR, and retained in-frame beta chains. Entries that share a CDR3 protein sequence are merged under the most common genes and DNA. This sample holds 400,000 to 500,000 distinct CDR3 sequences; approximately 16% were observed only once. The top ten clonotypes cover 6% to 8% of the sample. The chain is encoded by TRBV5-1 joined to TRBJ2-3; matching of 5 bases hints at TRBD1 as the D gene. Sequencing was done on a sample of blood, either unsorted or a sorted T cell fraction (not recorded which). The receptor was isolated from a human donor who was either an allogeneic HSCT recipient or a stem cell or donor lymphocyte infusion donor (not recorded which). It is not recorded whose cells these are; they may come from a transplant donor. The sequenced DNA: TGCGCCAGCAGCTTAGACAGACCCACAGATACGCAGTATTTT. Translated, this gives CASSLDRPTDTQYF.